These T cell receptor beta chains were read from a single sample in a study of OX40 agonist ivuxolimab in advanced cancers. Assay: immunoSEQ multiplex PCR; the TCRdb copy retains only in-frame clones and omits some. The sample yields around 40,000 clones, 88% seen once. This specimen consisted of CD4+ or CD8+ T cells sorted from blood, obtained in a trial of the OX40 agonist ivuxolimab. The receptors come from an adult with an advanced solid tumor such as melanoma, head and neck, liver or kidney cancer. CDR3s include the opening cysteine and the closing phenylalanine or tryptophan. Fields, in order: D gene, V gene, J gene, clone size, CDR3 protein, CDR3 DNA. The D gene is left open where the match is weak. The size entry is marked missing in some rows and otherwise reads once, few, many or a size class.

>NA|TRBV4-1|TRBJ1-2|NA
CASSPPGGNYGYTF
TGCGCCAGCAGCCCTCCCGGGGGTAACTATGGCTACACCTTC
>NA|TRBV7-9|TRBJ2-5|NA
CASSLMGGQETQYF
TGTGCCAGCAGCTTAATGGGGGGCCAAGAGACCCAGTACTTC
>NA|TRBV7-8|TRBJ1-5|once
CASSPRDSDSNQPQHF
TGTGCCAGCAGTCCCCGGGACTCAGATAGCAATCAGCCCCAGCATTTT
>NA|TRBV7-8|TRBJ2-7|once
CASSLGIRSYEQYF
TGTGCCAGCAGCTTAGGTATTCGTTCCTACGAGCAGTACTTC
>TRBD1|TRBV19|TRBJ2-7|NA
CASTLGTGGLYEQYF
TGTGCCAGTACCCTAGGGACAGGGGGCCTATACGAGCAGTACTTC
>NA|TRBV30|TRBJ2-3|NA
CAWSVSPPYF
TGTGCCTGGAGTGTATCCCCTCCGTATTTT
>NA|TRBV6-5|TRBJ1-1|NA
CASSDWGAEAFF
TGTGCCAGCAGTGACTGGGGGGCTGAAGCTTTCTTT
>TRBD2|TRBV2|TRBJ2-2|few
CASRFLAENTGELFF
TGTGCCAGCAGATTTCTAGCGGAAAACACCGGGGAGCTGTTTTTT
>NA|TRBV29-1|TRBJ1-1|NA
CSVEKGREAFF
TGCAGCGTTGAGAAAGGACGTGAAGCTTTCTTT
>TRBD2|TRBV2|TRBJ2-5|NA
CASSGGTSGAVWTQYF
TGTGCCAGCAGTGGAGGGACTAGCGGGGCGGTATGGACCCAGTACTTC
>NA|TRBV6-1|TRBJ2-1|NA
CASRDSSYNEQFF
TGTGCCAGCAGAGACAGTTCCTACAATGAGCAGTTCTTC
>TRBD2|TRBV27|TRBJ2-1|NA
CASNLRGGAYNEQFF
TGTGCCAGCAACCTGCGGGGGGGCGCCTACAATGAGCAGTTCTTC
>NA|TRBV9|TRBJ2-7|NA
CASSERTYGEQYF
TGTGCCAGCAGCGAGCGGACCTACGGCGAGCAGTACTTC
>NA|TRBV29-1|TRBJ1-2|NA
CSVEVEGDNDGYTF
TGCAGCGTTGAAGTGGAGGGGGATAACGATGGCTACACCTTC
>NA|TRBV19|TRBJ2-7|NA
CASTPGEGPYEQYF
TGTGCCAGTACCCCCGGCGAGGGACCCTACGAGCAGTACTTC
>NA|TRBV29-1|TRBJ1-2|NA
CSVEDSFGYTF
TGCAGCGTTGAAGATTCCTTTGGCTACACCTTC
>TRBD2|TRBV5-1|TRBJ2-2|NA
CASSLVGLAGSTGELFF
TGCGCCAGCAGCTTGGTGGGACTAGCGGGAAGCACCGGGGAGCTGTTTTTT
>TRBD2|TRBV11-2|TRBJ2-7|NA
CASSLTSGPLYEQYF
TGTGCCAGCAGCTTAACTAGCGGGCCCCTCTACGAGCAGTACTTC
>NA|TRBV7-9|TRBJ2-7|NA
CASSLALRESTYEQYF
TGTGCCAGCAGCTTAGCGTTGAGGGAGAGTACCTACGAGCAGTACTTC
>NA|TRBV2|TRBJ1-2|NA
CASNGGGSGYTF
TGTGCCAGCAATGGCGGGGGCTCTGGCTACACCTTC